This T cell receptor beta chain was identified during a study of T cell clonotyping in hematopoietic cell transplantation. Findings and caveats of the study: After transplant, recipient diversity fell while pathologically expanded clonotypes grew through day 180.

TCRdb's copy holds only in-frame clones and misses some; the assay was immunoSEQ multiplex PCR. The table shows tens of thousands of clones, with 93% occurring only once. The CDR3 extends over 13 amino acids. Germline CDR1 is SGHAT and CDR2 is FQNNGV. The germline V and J ends were trimmed by 0 bases and 5 bases, with 4 bases remaining between them. The time point here: recipient sample about 28 days before transplant, after cytoreduction. About this clone: Its antigen is not known.

This receptor was taken from a man in his fifties or sixties with acute myeloid leukemia. Some clones in this sample may be carry-over from other donors' samples. Specimen: peripheral blood mononuclear cells, collected before stem cell transplant. The chain recombines TRBV11-2 with TRBJ2-2; no firm D call. This CDR3 reads CASSLDLTGELFF. In nucleotides, the CDR3 is TGTGCCAGCAGCTTAGATCTGACCGGGGAGCTGTTTTTT.